The TCR beta chain under discussion was sequenced for a study of blood T cells in healthy people across ages (dated by TCRdb to about 2015). Background on the whole study: In model experiments, template switching captured about one uniquely barcoded TCR beta cDNA molecule for every two T cells. The study analyzed two additional independent replicas of 1 million unique cDNA reads from the same blood draw for two donors, one aged 18 to 30 and one aged 80 or older. The study measured age-related changes in TCR beta repertoire diversity using deep sequencing normalized with unique cDNA molecular identifiers. To avoid experimental bias, donors of different ages were distributed randomly across sequencing lanes. The donors were split into four age groups: young (average around 16 years), middle-aged (roughly 39), aged (roughly 65) and long-lived (roughly 80).

Donors were roughly 40 systemically healthy Caucasian individuals from Russia aged roughly 6 to 100 years. Each donor gave ten milliliters of peripheral blood, collected into EDTA-treated Vacutainer tubes. Ficoll-Paque density-gradient centrifugation was used to isolate PBMCs, with at least 6 million per sample. Total RNA, at least 6 micrograms per sample, was extracted from PBMCs with Trizol reagent. For every donor, an aliquot of PBMCs went through flow cytometry to measure the percentages of naive CD45RAhigh/CD27high T cells. What the work shows at the level of the full study, not this receptor alone: Compared with the aged group, the long-lived group had more naive CD4+ T cells, fewer expanded clones and increased TCR diversity, a pattern suggesting age selection. Conclusive comparison of naive and antigen-experienced compartments was prevented by the profiling of bulk unsorted PBMCs. The CMV infection status of donors was not known, potentially confounding age-related changes in expanded clonotypes. As age increased, observed TCR beta diversity per million T cells dropped in a roughly linear way, and a significant reduction was already evident by age about 40. There was a strong correlation between observed TCR beta diversity and the percentage of naive T cells measured by flow cytometry. Estimates of total diversity from one million sequenced T cells were regarded as lower bounds and underestimates.

As concerns this clonotype: The target of this receptor is not known. The junction shows a germline mismatch at one end, possibly a read error.

The germline V gene specifies LGHNA as CDR1 and YSLEER as CDR2. Reading from cysteine to phenylalanine, the CDR3 counts 16 amino acids. Only the CDR3 DNA is retained, 48 bases long and in frame from the first base. The library came from 5' RACE. These reads were obtained on an Illumina HiSeq 2500. The second PCR ran for about 7 to 11 cycles and used a J-beta primer mix along with a sample-barcoded 5' primer. A unique molecular identifier was introduced onto each TCR beta cDNA molecule by a template-switch 5' adaptor carrying 12 random nucleotides. At least 3 million CDR3-containing paired-end reads were obtained from each sample. All of the RNA was converted into first-strand cDNA using the Mint cDNA synthesis kit, with a TRBC-specific oligonucleotide serving as the primer. After uracil-DNA glycosylase treatment, a first 18-cycle PCR used universal primers M1SS and BC2_uni_R on all cDNA. Per the original workflow: For normalization, 1 million high-quality reads, each with a distinct molecular identifier, were randomly selected from each sample. Reads sharing molecular identifiers were discarded rather than binned into consensus sequences. CDR3 identification, clonotype clustering and error correction used MiTCR with a Q25 quality threshold and the strictest error-elimination algorithm. A nonparametric unseen species model using Euler transformation provided a lower-bound estimate of total TCR beta diversity. In-frame beta chains were kept once TCRdb had trimmed the public reads at Q25 with fastp and called clones with MiXCR. Rows with one shared CDR3 protein collapse into an entry with the most common genes and DNA. The V and J calls, along with clone size, are taken from TCRdb and not from the paper's own processing. The sample table lists 1.4 million or so distinct CDR3 sequences, roughly 43% of them with a count of one. The top ten clonotypes cover under 5% of the sample.

The sequence was collected from a woman younger than 35 in good health. The sequence joins TRBV4-3 to TRBJ2-1; 9 nucleotides in the junction match TRBD2. TRBJ2-7 matches the DNA end more closely, so the J call is doubtful. The specimen sequenced was blood. The DNA is TGCGCCAGCAGTCAAGCGAAGGCGGGGGGGCGATCCGAGCAGTACTTC. This gives the protein CASSQAKAGGRSEQYF.